The clone carrying this T cell receptor beta chain has a single count. Antigen: not known. This sample was taken from a study of blood T cells in healthy people across ages. Findings and limits, study-wide: Across the age range, TCR beta diversity per million T cells fell in a roughly linear way.

Germline trimming cut 6 bases from V and 5 bases from J; bases unmatched to any gene: 8. Germline V gene lookup returns CDR1 SQVTM and CDR2 ANQGSEA. The CDR3 runs to 13 residues. With a J-beta primer mix and a sample-barcoded 5' primer, a second PCR ran about 7 to 12 cycles. MiXCR, applied by TCRdb to the 5' RACE reads, yields one record per CDR3 protein. The data contain 780,000 or so distinct CDR3 sequences, more than 50% of them seen just once; the ten biggest clones take up around a quarter. This TCR came from a man aged 35-49 years in good health. The sequenced sample was blood. This rearrangement joins TRBV29-1 to TRBJ2-5, with 8 bases identical to TRBD1. The CDR3 DNA sequence: TGCAGCGTGGAGACAGGGGCGGAGGAGACCCAGTACTTC. Residues: CSVETGAEETQYF. Full variable domain (rest looked up from reference TRBV29-1 and TRBJ2-5): SAVISQKPSRDICQRGTSLTIQCQVDSQVTMMFWYRQQPGQSLTLIATANQGSEATYESGFVIDKFPISRPNLTFSTLTVSNMSPEDSSIYLCSVETGAEETQYFGPGTRLLVL.